This TCR beta chain was profiled in a study of identifying expanded T cells in peripheral blood. The study, taken as a whole, reports: Roughly 2-week clone count variance significantly increased as total template count grew. Differentially abundant clones: about 1.2 between replicates, 15 to 17 at around 14 days, approximately 19 at four.

Comment on this clone: Its antigen remains unidentified.

Collection occurred without any documented infections or immune events in donors. Produced via immunoSEQ multiplex PCR; TCRdb's table is partial and in-frame only. The top ten hold approximately 4.7% of the sample, which has more than 55,000 clones, over 75% seen once. The CDR3 totals 13 residues. Germline assignment: CDR1 KGHSH and CDR2 LQKENI. Deletions cut 5 bases from V and 3 bases from J, with 10 bases between. Sequencing used blood. The chain has TRBV18 and TRBJ1-1, with D hard to call. The sequence came from a person aged 18 to 69 in good health. In DNA, the CDR3 is TGTGCCAGCTCAGCAACAGAATACACTGAAGCTTTCTTT. Amino acid sequence: CASSATEYTEAFF.